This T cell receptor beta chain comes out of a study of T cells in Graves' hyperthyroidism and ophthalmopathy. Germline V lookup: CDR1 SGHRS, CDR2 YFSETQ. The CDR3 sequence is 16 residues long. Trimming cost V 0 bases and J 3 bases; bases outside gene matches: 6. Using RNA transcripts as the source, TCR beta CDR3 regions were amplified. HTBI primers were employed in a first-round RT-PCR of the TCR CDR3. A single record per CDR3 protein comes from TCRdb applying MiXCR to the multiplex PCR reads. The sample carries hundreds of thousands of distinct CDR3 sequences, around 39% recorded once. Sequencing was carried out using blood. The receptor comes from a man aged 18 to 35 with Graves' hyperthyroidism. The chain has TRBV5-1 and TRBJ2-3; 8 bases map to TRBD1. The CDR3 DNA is TGCGCCAGCAGCTTGGCCGGAACAGGGGGTACAGATACGCAGTATTTT. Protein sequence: CASSLAGTGGTDTQYF.